One and the same sample provided the 3 T cell receptor beta chains below, sequenced in a study of T cells in localized non-small cell lung cancer. Produced via immunoSEQ multiplex PCR; TCRdb's table is partial and in-frame only. Found here are 55,000 to 80,000 clones, just under 85% of them singletons; the top ten hold approximately 12%. The input for sequencing was peripheral blood, taken before any cancer treatment. These receptors were collected from a female donor older than 55 with stage I lung adenocarcinoma.

This chain connects TRBV7-9 to TRBJ1-1; no reliable D call. V dropped 5 bases and J dropped 6 bases, with 10 bases sitting between them. Germline CDR1 and CDR2: SEHNR and FQNEAQ (reference sequence). CDR3 length: 12 residues. The DNA for the CDR3 is TGTGCCAGCAGCCCGTATCTATCTGAAGCTTTCTTT. This encodes CASSPYLSEAFF.

J is TRBJ1-1 and V is TRBV23-1; TRBD1 aligns across 7 bases. TRBV23-1 qualifies as an ORF whose function is uncertain. The length of the CDR3 is 22 residues. The V gene end was trimmed by 2 bases and the J gene end by 1 base; junction bases not matched to a gene: 25. The CDR3 is CASSQPPAGPPGEQGRNTEAFF. The DNA of the CDR3 is TGCGCCAGCAGTCAACCCCCGGCAGGCCCCCCGGGGGAACAGGGGAGGAACACTGAAGCTTTCTTT.

This chain uses TRBV6-1 with TRBJ1-2, with D unclear. Germline V CDR1 and CDR2: MNHNS, SASEGT. Between the trimmed V and J ends, which lost 7 bases and 3 bases, there was a span of 15 bases. This CDR3 region has 14 residues. The CDR3 nucleotides read TGTGCCAGCACTAATGAAGGGCGGTACTATGGCTACACCTTC. It yields the protein CASTNEGRYYGYTF.